The 20 T cell receptor beta chains below were found in one sample sequenced in a study of blood T cell repertoires in COVID-19. The table came from immunoSEQ multiplex PCR; TCRdb's copy has only in-frame clones and leaves some out. The sample holds about 480,000 clones, approximately 90% seen once. The sequenced sample consisted of PBMCs or T cells enriched from blood (not recorded which). Receptors originate from a woman aged 40 to 50 who had recovered from COVID-19.

The chain links TRBV7-9 to TRBJ2-7, with 9 bases matching TRBD1. Germline assignment: CDR1 SEHNR and CDR2 FQNEAQ (reference sequence). The CDR3 totals 14 residues. V lost 5 bases and J lost 7; bases outside the gene matches: 9. In DNA form, the CDR3 reads TGTGCCAGCAGCCCGAGGGACAGGGTGCGAGAGCAGTACTTC. Translation: CASSPRDRVREQYF. Based on the CDR3 plus reference TRBV7-9 and TRBJ2-7, the full variable domain is DTGVSQNPRHKITKRGQNVTFRCDPISEHNRLYWYRQTLGQGPEFLTYFQNEAQLEKSRLLSDRFSAERPKGSFSTLEIQRTEQGDSAMYLCASSPRDRVREQYFGPGTRLTVT.

The gene calls are TRBV6-2 or TRBV6-3 and TRBJ1-1; D is uncertain. The CDR3 totals 15 residues. Germline CDR1 and CDR2: MNHEY and SVGEGT. Trimming pared 2 bases from V and 0 bases from J, leaving 10 bases between. CDR3 bases: TGTGCCAGCAGTTACATTCAGTCTTTGAACACTGAAGCTTTCTTT. Protein sequence: CASSYIQSLNTEAFF.

This clone was found a few times. This rearrangement joins TRBV19 to TRBJ1-2; possibly TRBD1 for D (5 bases). The germline V gene encodes CDR1 LNHDA and CDR2 SQIVND (reference sequence). The CDR3 is made up of 15 amino acids. Trimming shortened V by 5 bases and J by 1 base, and 14 bases separated the two germline ends. CDR3 loop: CASSPGQKFNYGYTF. The DNA of the CDR3 is TGTGCCAGTAGTCCCGGACAAAAGTTTAACTATGGCTACACCTTC.

CDR3 DNA sequence: TGTGCCAGTAAACACAGCCGAACAGGGGCCAACACTGAAGCTTTCTTT. Encoded protein: CASKHSRTGANTEAFF. The chain couples TRBV19 to TRBJ1-1, with TRBD1 identical over 7 bases. The CDR3 loop spans 16 amino acids. The germline V gene has CDR1 LNHDA and CDR2 SQIVND (reference sequence). V lost 7 bases and J lost 2; bases outside the gene matches: 13.

This rearrangement joins TRBV7-8 to TRBJ2-5, with a tentative D call TRBD1 (6 bases). Germline V gene sequence: CDR1 SGHVS, CDR2 FQNEAQ. The CDR3 is made up of 14 amino acids. Trimming stripped 2 bases from V and 3 bases from J, with 10 bases between. The CDR3 sequence is CASSLQGKEETQYF. The CDR3, as DNA: TGTGCCAGCAGCTTACAGGGGAAGGAAGAGACCCAGTACTTC.

In its sample, this clone was seen once. This chain uses TRBV19 with TRBJ2-5; 14 bases fit TRBD2. The V gene end was trimmed by 6 bases and the J gene end by 5 bases; junction bases not matched to a gene: 11. Germline CDR1 LNHDA, CDR2 SQIVND (reference sequence). The CDR3 extends over 17 amino acids. The CDR3 spells CASSKRLAGGPLETQYF. The DNA for the CDR3 is TGTGCCAGTAGCAAAAGACTAGCGGGAGGGCCTTTGGAGACCCAGTACTTC.

V is TRBV19 and J is TRBJ1-4, with 7 positions matching TRBD1. Per the germline V gene, CDR1 is LNHDA and CDR2 is SQIVND (reference sequence). Unmatched junction bases numbered 10, after V lost 7 bases and J lost 8 bases. The CDR3 sequence is 14 residues long. This CDR3 reads CASMGHRGREKLFF. The CDR3 DNA is TGTGCCAGTATGGGACACAGGGGCAGAGAAAAACTGTTTTTT.

This sequence joins TRBV5-1 and TRBJ2-5, with no clear D. The CDR3 spans 14 residues. The V end was cut by 4 bases, the J end by 0 bases, with 10 bases between. Germline assignment: CDR1 SGHRS and CDR2 YFSETQ. CDR3 protein: CASSGVTNQETQYF. The CDR3 DNA sequence: TGCGCCAGCAGCGGAGTAACCAACCAAGAGACCCAGTACTTC.

This clone has just one count. This chain joins TRBV21-1 and TRBJ2-4; the table's D call, TRBD1, was not checked against the DNA. TRBV21-1 is deemed a pseudogene. The CDR3 consists of 16 residues. CDR3 nucleotides: TGTGCCAGCAGCAAAGGGTTGACAGGGGTACGAAACATTCAGTACTTC. As protein: CASSKGLTGVRNIQYF.

This chain uses TRBV12-3 or TRBV12-4 with TRBJ2-5, with D uncertain. This CDR3 contains 12 residues. The germline V and J ends were trimmed by 5 bases and 7 bases, with 11 bases remaining between them. DNA of the CDR3: TGTGCCAGCAGTAATCTTCGCGGGACCCAGTACTTC. Amino acid sequence: CASSNLRGTQYF.

This chain connects TRBV4-1 to TRBJ2-3; 7 nucleotides line up with TRBD1. The CDR3 is made up of 15 amino acids. The junction had 3 bases not matched to a gene; V was cut back by 2 bases and J by 1 base. Germline V lookup: CDR1 MGHRA, CDR2 YSYEKL. In nucleotides, the CDR3 is TGCGCCAGCAGCCAAATTACAGGGGGCACAGATACGCAGTATTTT. Its protein product is CASSQITGGTDTQYF.

This clone was counted a few times. V and J are TRBV5-6 and TRBJ2-6, with D tentatively TRBD1 (5 bases). Germline CDR1 reads SGHDT; CDR2 reads YYEEEE. The CDR3 has 15 amino acids. Trimming shortened V by 7 bases and J by 0 bases, and 11 bases separated the two germline ends. As DNA, the CDR3 is TGTGCCAGCGGACAAGAACACTCTGGGGCCAACGTCCTGACTTTC. It codes for CASGQEHSGANVLTF.

On this clone: The same CDR3 arises from other DNA sequences in this sample as well. The CDR3, as DNA: TGTGCCAGCAGCCTCGGAACCGGAGCTAACTATGGCTACACCTTC. It specifies CASSLGTGANYGYTF. The chain couples TRBV7-6 to TRBJ1-2; D is ambiguous. V was trimmed by 5 bases and J by 0 bases, leaving 13 bases between them. CDR1 is SGHVS, CDR2 FNYEAQ, per germline. The CDR3 runs 15 residues. The whole variable domain, remainder taken from reference TRBV7-6 and TRBJ1-2, is GAGVSQSPRYKVTKRGQDVALRCDPISGHVSLYWYRQALGQGPEFLTYFNYEAQQDKSGLPNDRFSAERPEGSISTLTIQRTEQRDSAMYRCASSLGTGANYGYTFGSGTRLTVV.

This chain links TRBV14 with TRBJ2-3; 8 bases align to TRBD2. Trimming removed 4 bases from V and 0 bases from J; junction bases left unmatched: 12. The V gene's germline CDR1 is SGHDN and CDR2 FVKESK. The CDR3 is 18 residues long. The CDR3 protein is CASSLSPGLAGSTDTQYF. In DNA form, the CDR3 reads TGTGCCAGCAGCCTATCCCCTGGACTAGCCGGTAGCACAGATACGCAGTATTTT.

V is TRBV4-3 and J is TRBJ2-1, with D hard to call. CDR1 LGHNA and CDR2 YSLEER come from the germline V gene. The V end was cut by 1 base, the J end by 0 bases, with 7 bases between. This CDR3 region has 15 residues. CDR3 amino acids: CASSQGPGSYNEQFF. CDR3 in DNA: TGCGCCAGCAGCCAAGGGCCGGGCTCCTACAATGAGCAGTTCTTC.

This chain connects TRBV6-1 to TRBJ2-7; tentative D call: TRBD2 (5 bases). CDR3 length: 15 residues. CDR1 and CDR2 (germline): MNHNS, SASEGT. The V and J ends lost 3 bases and 3 bases respectively, with 15 bases between them. The CDR3 protein is CASSDPAGGLYEQYF. The CDR3 nucleotides are TGTGCCAGCAGTGACCCCGCTGGAGGACTCTACGAGCAGTACTTC.

The rearrangement joins TRBV5-1 to TRBJ1-1; 7 bases match TRBD1. The J segment lost 8 bases and the V segment lost 4 bases, leaving 11 bases of the junction unmatched. There are 14 residues in the CDR3. Germline V lookup: CDR1 SGHRS, CDR2 YFSETQ. CDR3 sequence (DNA): TGCGCCAGCAGCCCGGTGACAGGGACCGGGGAAGCTTTCTTT. It is translated as CASSPVTGTGEAFF.

The V gene is TRBV7-9, the J gene TRBJ1-1; 9 nucleotides line up with TRBD1. Looked up from germline, CDR1 is SEHNR and CDR2 is FQNEAQ (reference sequence). The length of the CDR3 is 13 residues. Losses at the gene ends were 4 bases for V and 3 bases for J; bases not matched to a gene: 0. CDR3 region: CASSWTGDTEAFF. CDR3 DNA: TGTGCCAGCAGCTGGACAGGGGACACTGAAGCTTTCTTT.

The CDR3 loop is CASSQAGTENTEAFF. The CDR3 coding sequence is TGTGCCAGCAGCCAAGCCGGGACAGAGAACACTGAAGCTTTCTTT. The genes are TRBV3-1 (or the pseudogene TRBV3-2) and TRBJ1-1; 7 bases are shared with TRBD1. V shed 1 base and J 1 base; nucleotides not matched to a gene: 3. The germline V gene encodes CDR1 LGHDT and CDR2 YNNKEL (reference sequence). This CDR3 comprises 15 residues.

Of note for this clone: An end of the junction does not agree with germline; a read error may underlie this. The chain recombines TRBV15 with TRBJ2-1; 8 nucleotides match TRBD1. The length of the CDR3 is 15 residues. The germline CDR1 and CDR2 sequences are LNHNV and YYDKDF (reference sequence). This CDR3 is CATSREDRANNEQFF. The CDR3, as DNA: TGTGCCACCAGCCGAGAGGACAGGGCGAACAATGAGCAGTTCTTC. Using reference TRBV15 and TRBJ2-1 for the parts outside the CDR3, the full variable domain is DAMVIQNPRYQVTQFGKPVTLSCSQTLNHNVMYWYQQKSSQAPKLLFHYYDKDFNNEADTPDNFQSRRPNTSFCFLDIRSPGLGDTAMYLCATSREDRANNEQFFGPGTRLTVL.